Listed here are 21 T cell receptor beta chains from one sample, sequenced in a study of blood T cell repertoires in COVID-19. Profiling relied on immunoSEQ multiplex PCR, and the TCRdb table lists in-frame clones only, not all of them. The sample holds 350,000 to 500,000 clones, about 87% seen once. The sample taken for sequencing was peripheral blood. The receptors originated from a man in his late teens or twenties with COVID-19, enrolled during active disease.

The chain couples TRBV5-1 to TRBJ1-2; 7 bases match TRBD1. Germline V CDR1 and CDR2: SGHRS, YFSETQ. Unmatched junction bases numbered 13, after V lost 6 bases and J lost 8 bases. The CDR3 contains 14 residues. CDR3 nucleotide sequence: TGCGCCAGCACCAAAACAGGGACAGACGGGGGCTACACCTTC. Translation: CASTKTGTDGGYTF.

In nucleotides, the CDR3 is TGTGCCAGCAGCTTAGTAGCGGGAAGCCCCTACAATGAGCAGTTCTTC. It yields the protein CASSLVAGSPYNEQFF. The V call is TRBV7-9, the J call TRBJ2-1; 8 bases fit TRBD2. J lost 2 bases, V lost 1 base, and 4 bases had no gene match. The CDR3 is 16 amino acids. CDR1 and CDR2 (germline): SEHNR, FQNEAQ (reference sequence). The full variable domain, with the rest looked up from reference TRBV7-9 and TRBJ2-1, is DTGVSQNPRHKITKRGQNVTFRCDPISEHNRLYWYRQTLGQGPEFLTYFQNEAQLEKSRLLSDRFSAERPKGSFSTLEIQRTEQGDSAMYLCASSLVAGSPYNEQFFGPGTRLTVL.

This chain uses TRBV11-1 with TRBJ2-1; D is undetermined. CDR3 length equals 14 residues. CDR1 is SGHAT, CDR2 FQDESV, per germline (reference sequence). V was clipped by 2 bases and J by 5 bases, with 10 bases between them. For the CDR3, the DNA is TGTGCCAGCAGCTTAACCGTCGGTAACAATGAGCAGTTCTTC. This translates into CASSLTVGNNEQFF.

The chain carries TRBV5-4 and TRBJ1-1, with D maybe TRBD1 (5 bases). CDR1 and CDR2 (germline): SGHNT, YYREEE (reference sequence). Trimming removed 3 bases at V and 5 bases at J, with 17 bases between. The CDR3 loop spans 15 amino acids. CDR3 coding DNA: TGTGCCAGCAGCTCAGTCCCGGGGCGGGAGACTGAAGCTTTCTTT. Translating gives CASSSVPGRETEAFF. The full variable domain, completed using reference TRBV5-4 and TRBJ1-1, is ETGVTQSPTHLIKTRGQQVTLRCSSQSGHNTVSWYQQALGQGPQFIFQYYREEENGRGNFPPRFSGLQFPNYSSELNVNALELDDSALYLCASSSVPGRETEAFFGQGTRLTVV.

The chain employs TRBV6-1 and TRBJ1-5, with 7 bases lining up with TRBD1. Trimming at V came to 4 bases and at J to 11 bases, leaving 14 bases not matched to a gene. The V gene's germline CDR1 is MNHNS and CDR2 SASEGT. The CDR3 consists of 15 residues. CDR3: CASSVGTASGLAQHF. The CDR3 DNA reads TGTGCCAGCAGTGTCGGGACAGCCTCGGGTTTGGCCCAGCATTTT.

V gene TRBV7-2 combines with J gene TRBJ2-5, with no clear D. V lost 0 bases and J 5 bases, leaving 10 bases between the germline ends. There are 14 residues in the CDR3. Per the germline V gene, CDR1 is SGHTA and CDR2 is FQGNSA. CDR3: CASSLASVMETQYF. CDR3 sequence (DNA): TGTGCCAGCAGCTTAGCTTCGGTGATGGAGACCCAGTACTTC.

This rearrangement joins TRBV6-1 to TRBJ2-7, with 7 bases identical to TRBD2. The V gene's germline CDR1 is MNHNS and CDR2 SASEGT. V lost 2 bases and J lost 2; bases outside the gene matches: 6. The CDR3 runs 15 residues. Here the CDR3 reads CASSESAGDTYEQYF. CDR3 in DNA: TGTGCCAGCAGTGAAAGTGCGGGAGACACCTACGAGCAGTACTTC.

This chain uses TRBV4-1 with TRBJ1-5, with TRBD1 matching over 9 bases. Germline V gene lookup returns CDR1 MGHRA and CDR2 YSYEKL. With V trimmed by 0 bases and J by 7 bases, 7 bases remained unmatched. CDR3 length: 16 amino acids. CDR3 residues: CASSQDQQGAGQPQHF. The CDR3 coding sequence is TGCGCCAGCAGCCAAGATCAACAGGGGGCAGGACAGCCCCAGCATTTT.

The CDR3 DNA follows: TGCGCCAGCAGCTTGGAGGCCGCTAGCGGGATCTACGAGCAGTACTTC. Amino acids: CASSLEAASGIYEQYF. V and J are TRBV5-1 and TRBJ2-7; 9 nucleotides align to TRBD2. The J segment lost 3 bases and the V segment lost 0 bases, leaving 7 bases of the junction unmatched. The CDR3 totals 16 residues. CDR1 and CDR2 (germline): SGHRS, YFSETQ. Full variable domain (outside the CDR3, taken from reference TRBV5-1 and TRBJ2-7): KAGVTQTPRYLIKTRGQQVTLSCSPISGHRSVSWYQQTPGQGLQFLFEYFSETQRNKGNFPGRFSGRQFSNSRSEMNVSTLELGDSALYLCASSLEAASGIYEQYFGPGTRLTVT.

This chain uses TRBV7-8 with TRBJ2-3; D is unclear. V was pared by 1 base and J by 2 bases, with 7 bases between. The CDR3 is 14 amino acids. Germline V lookup: CDR1 SGHVS, CDR2 FQNEAQ. CDR3 in DNA: TGTGCCAGCAGCTTAGATTTAGTCACAGATACGCAGTATTTT. Its protein is CASSLDLVTDTQYF. Together with reference TRBV7-8 and TRBJ2-3, the CDR3 gives the full variable domain: GAGVSQSPRYKVAKRGQDVALRCDPISGHVSLFWYQQALGQGPEFLTYFQNEAQLDKSGLPSDRFFAERPEGSVSTLKIQRTQQEDSAVYLCASSLDLVTDTQYFGPGTRLTVL.

This clone came up a few times. V gene TRBV5-1 combines with J gene TRBJ1-2, with D possibly matching TRBD1 (6 bases). The V gene's germline CDR1 is SGHRS and CDR2 YFSETQ. The CDR3 is 16 residues long. Trimming removed 3 bases from V and 6 bases from J, with 21 bases in between. In DNA form, the CDR3 reads TGCGCCAGCAGCTCGTACGGGACATCCATAGTCCATGGCTACACCTTC. Translation gives CASSSYGTSIVHGYTF.

The chain carries TRBV30 and TRBJ2-7, with TRBD2 identical over 9 bases. The length of the CDR3 is 14 residues. Germline-derived CDR1 and CDR2 are GTSNPN and SVGIG (reference sequence). The V segment lost 2 bases and the J segment 0 bases; nucleotides outside the gene matches: 2. The CDR3 DNA reads as TGTGCCTGGAGTATTAGCGGGAGCTCCTACGAGCAGTACTTC. Translated, it gives CAWSISGSSYEQYF.

The chain employs TRBV7-2 and TRBJ2-7, with D perhaps matching TRBD2 (6 bases). Trimming removed 1 base from V and 0 bases from J, with 13 bases in between. CDR3 size: 16 residues. Per germline, CDR1 SGHTA and CDR2 FQGNSA. The CDR3 DNA reads as TGTGCCAGCAGCTTAGTTATAGCGGCTCCCTCCTACGAGCAGTACTTC. It is translated as CASSLVIAAPSYEQYF.

The chain carries TRBV11-2 and TRBJ2-2; D is perhaps TRBD1 (6 bases). The CDR3 runs to 15 residues. Germline CDR1 is SGHAT and CDR2 is FQNNGV. V was trimmed by 5 bases and J by 6 bases, leaving 16 bases between them. CDR3 protein: CASSTRRGTSGELFF. CDR3 DNA: TGTGCCAGCAGCACCCGAAGGGGGACCTCCGGGGAGCTGTTTTTT.

The rearrangement links TRBV6-2 or TRBV6-3 to TRBJ2-7; 8 positions agree with TRBD2. The CDR3 is 14 residues long. The junction had 9 bases not matched to a gene; V was cut back by 4 bases and J by 7 bases. CDR1 MNHEY and CDR2 SVGEGT come from the germline V gene. The DNA of the CDR3 is TGTGCCAGCAGTTCAGCGGGGGCCACTACGGAGCAGTACTTC. Encoded protein: CASSSAGATTEQYF.

Points on this clone: One end of the junction is discordant with germline, which a read error may explain. The J gene is TRBJ1-2, the V gene TRBV2, with no clear D. Germline V gene data show CDR1 as SNHLY and CDR2 as FYNNEI. This CDR3 comprises 12 residues. CDR3 DNA: TGTGCCAGCAGGGAAGGCGGGTATGGCTACACCTTC. Its translation is CASREGGYGYTF.

The chain combines TRBV5-4 with TRBJ1-6; no definite D call. The CDR3 length is 15 residues. V shed 2 bases and J shed 10 bases, with 16 bases lying between them. Germline CDR1 SGHNT, CDR2 YYREEE (reference sequence). CDR3 DNA sequence: TGTGCCAGCAGCTTAAGGGATAGGGAGCACTCACCCCTCCACTTT. Protein sequence: CASSLRDREHSPLHF.

The chain uses TRBV5-6 and TRBJ1-6; a weak D match, TRBD1 (5 bases). Germline CDR1 and CDR2: SGHDT and YYEEEE. Deletions cut 4 bases from V and 7 bases from J, with 12 bases between. This CDR3 contains 14 residues. CDR3 residues: CASSHRLGNSPLHF. The CDR3 DNA reads as TGTGCCAGCAGCCACAGGTTAGGCAATTCACCCCTCCACTTT. Based on the CDR3 plus reference TRBV5-6 and TRBJ1-6, the full variable domain is DAGVTQSPTHLIKTRGQQVTLRCSPKSGHDTVSWYQQALGQGPQFIFQYYEEEERQRGNFPDRFSGHQFPNYSSELNVNALLLGDSALYLCASSHRLGNSPLHFGNGTRLTVT.

The rearrangement joins TRBV2 to TRBJ1-2; D gene unclear. CDR3 length: 13 residues. The germline V gene encodes CDR1 SNHLY and CDR2 FYNNEI. The V end lost 4 bases, the J end lost 8 bases, and 14 bases lay between the germline ends. As DNA, the CDR3 is TGTGCCAGCAGTGTATCCGTTCCGAGGGGCTACACCTTC. This codes for CASSVSVPRGYTF.

The rearrangement links TRBV2 to TRBJ1-5; D not resolved. Germline values: CDR1 SNHLY, CDR2 FYNNEI. The CDR3 extends over 13 amino acids. The ends were cut back, 3 bases at V and 5 bases at J, with 8 bases in the middle. CDR3 in amino acids: CASSESADQPQHF. The CDR3, as DNA: TGTGCCAGCAGTGAGAGCGCGGATCAGCCCCAGCATTTT.

The V gene is TRBV7-8, the J gene TRBJ2-3, with D unresolved. This CDR3 spans 15 amino acids. The V and J ends lost 1 base and 2 bases respectively, with 10 bases between them. Germline values: CDR1 SGHVS, CDR2 FQNEAQ. The DNA for the CDR3 is TGTGCCAGCAGCTTAGGACTTACCCTCACAGATACGCAGTATTTT. The encoded protein is CASSLGLTLTDTQYF.